This T cell receptor beta chain was sequenced for a study of T cell responses to AZD1222 COVID-19 vaccine. Study-level points and caveats: Donors in the cohort were predominantly white British and more often female, and clonal diversity was possibly underestimated. Only five to seven AZD1222 recipients were seropositive at baseline.

Using immunoSEQ multiplex PCR, the repertoire was profiled, and TCRdb retains in-frame clones only, with some absent. The profile shows 150,000 to 200,000 clones, 90% of them singletons. The CDR3 totals 9 residues. Germline V gene sequence: CDR1 LGHDT, CDR2 YNNKEL (reference sequence). With regard to this clone: The antigen is unknown. At one of its ends the junction is not consistent with the germline gene, which may arise from a read error.

The sample consisted of peripheral blood, taken 28 days after the second dose of the MenACWY control vaccine. This chain uses TRBV3-1 (or the pseudogene TRBV3-2) with TRBJ2-7; D remains ambiguous. The source is an adult who received the MenACWY meningococcal vaccine as a control. The CDR3 sequence is CASSQEGLF. The CDR3 DNA reads as TGTGCCAGCAGCCAAGAAGGGCTCTTC.